These 12 T cell receptor beta chains originate from one sample sequenced in a study of T cell changes during pregnancy in multiple sclerosis. Sequenced by immunoSEQ multiplex PCR; TCRdb stores in-frame clones only, minus some. This sample yields around 69,000 clones, of which approximately 92% are seen a single time; about 2% belongs to the top ten. The source was peripheral blood, collected in the third trimester of pregnancy. These receptors all come from a female donor in good health, enrolled as a control in a pregnancy study.

This clone was seen a few times. This chain connects TRBV27 to TRBJ2-6; D not resolved. Between the trimmed V and J ends, which lost 5 bases and 0 bases, there was a span of 8 bases. CDR3 length: 15 amino acids. Looked up from germline, CDR1 is MNHEY and CDR2 is SMNVEV (reference sequence). The CDR3 region has the DNA TGTGCCAGCAGTGCTATAAACTCTGGGGCCAACGTCCTGACTTTC. Translating gives CASSAINSGANVLTF.

The chain is built from TRBV27 and TRBJ2-1; 10 nucleotides align to TRBD2. The V gene's germline CDR1 is MNHEY and CDR2 SMNVEV (reference sequence). The CDR3 totals 14 residues. The junction had 4 bases not matched to a gene; V was cut back by 5 bases and J by 6 bases. The CDR3: CASSPGTSANEQFF. The CDR3 region has the DNA TGTGCCAGCAGTCCCGGGACTAGCGCCAATGAGCAGTTCTTC.

DNA of the CDR3: TGTGCCAGCAGTTACCCGGATTTTAGAGGTCAAGAGACCCAGTACTTC. The encoded protein is CASSYPDFRGQETQYF. This sequence joins TRBV6-6 and TRBJ2-5; D not resolved. This CDR3 is 16 amino acids long. The germline gives CDR1 MNHNY, CDR2 SVGAGI (reference sequence). V shed 2 bases and J shed 2 bases, with 15 bases lying between them.

This sequence joins TRBV6-5 and TRBJ2-7; TRBD2 is a possible D gene (5 bases). The CDR3 length is 13 residues. V was cut by 6 bases and J by 3 bases, with 12 bases left in between. CDR1 is MNHEY and CDR2 is SVGAGI in the germline V gene. CDR3 DNA: TGTGCCAGCAGCGAGGGAAATGGCTACGAGCAGTACTTC. It yields the protein CASSEGNGYEQYF.

This chain connects TRBV7-8 to TRBJ2-1; D unresolved. V lost 2 bases and J 9 bases, leaving 26 bases between the germline ends. There are 18 residues in the CDR3. CDR1 SGHVS and CDR2 FQNEAQ come from the germline V gene. CDR3 loop: CASSLLASATVLSSEQFF. The CDR3 DNA is TGTGCCAGCAGCTTACTTGCTAGTGCTACGGTACTCTCGTCTGAGCAGTTCTTC.

J is TRBJ1-5 and V is TRBV19; D may be TRBD1 (6 bases). V lost 5 bases and J 0 bases, leaving 17 bases between the germline ends. Germline lookup yields CDR1 LNHDA and CDR2 SQIVND (reference sequence). The CDR3 contains 17 residues. DNA of the CDR3: TGTGCCAGTAGTCTTACAGGGACGCCCAGTAGCAATCAGCCCCAGCATTTT. This gives the protein CASSLTGTPSSNQPQHF.

This clone was observed a few times. The chain links TRBV10-2 to TRBJ1-1; 9 bases line up with TRBD1. This CDR3 region has 12 residues. The V gene end was trimmed by 10 bases and the J gene end by 4 bases; junction bases not matched to a gene: 4. Germline loops: CDR1 WSHSY, CDR2 SAAADI. Here the CDR3 DNA reads TGCGCCACAAGGGACAGGGTCACTGAAGCTTTCTTT. This gives the protein CATRDRVTEAFF.

This chain uses TRBV5-6 with TRBJ2-1; 9 bases agree with TRBD1. Germline CDR1 reads SGHDT; CDR2 reads YYEEEE. CDR3 length: 15 amino acids. The V gene end was trimmed by 5 bases and the J gene end by 2 bases; junction bases not matched to a gene: 5. The CDR3 DNA follows: TGTGCCAGCAGATCCGGGACAGGGACCTACAATGAGCAGTTCTTC. It translates to CASRSGTGTYNEQFF.

This clone was detected once. The chain is built from TRBV7-9 and TRBJ1-2; D ambiguous. This CDR3 region has 15 residues. Trimming pared 4 bases from V and 4 bases from J, leaving 16 bases between. CDR1 SEHNR and CDR2 FQNEAQ come from the germline V gene (reference sequence). The CDR3 sequence is CASSYGGGLSYGYTF. Here the CDR3 DNA reads TGTGCCAGCAGCTACGGAGGTGGGTTAAGCTATGGCTACACCTTC.

This clone has just a few counts. The chain employs TRBV6-1 and TRBJ1-5; D uncertain. The V gene lost 4 bases and the J gene lost 5 bases, with 9 bases spanning the gap. From germline, CDR1 is MNHNS and CDR2 SASEGT. This CDR3 spans 13 amino acids. DNA of the CDR3: TGTGCCAGCAGTGCAGTCCAAGATCAGCCCCAGCATTTT. Amino acids: CASSAVQDQPQHF.

The chain joins TRBV18 to TRBJ2-1; 7 positions agree with TRBD1. Germline-derived CDR1 and CDR2 are KGHSH and LQKENI. V dropped 2 bases and J dropped 9; count of bases not matched to a gene: 10. This CDR3 is built from 15 residues. The CDR3 is CASSPVMGRGPEQFF. In nucleotides, the CDR3 is TGTGCCAGCTCACCAGTTATGGGTAGGGGGCCTGAGCAGTTCTTC.

The CDR3 nucleotides are TGTGCCACCAGCAGGAACGAGGCCTACGAGCAGTACTTC. This sequence encodes CATSRNEAYEQYF. The rearrangement links TRBV15 to TRBJ2-7; no firm D call. Germline V gene sequence: CDR1 LNHNV, CDR2 YYDKDF (reference sequence). V lost 3 bases and J lost 2, with 8 bases in between. The CDR3 sequence is 13 residues long.